The entry below describes one TCR beta chain. This sample is drawn from a study of blood T cell repertoires in COVID-19. Study summary: Acute-phase and convalescent COVID-19 samples originated in the United States, Italy and Spain. Sources were T cells, B-cell-depleted T cells, or PBMCs; the material itself was cDNA or gDNA.

V lost 2 bases to trimming and J lost 1 base; unmatched junction nucleotides: 5. The germline V gene encodes CDR1 SGDLS and CDR2 YYNGEE. CDR3 length: 15 amino acids. In the authors' methods: Reference gene primer amplification in the assay estimated nucleated cell counts. The method was immunoSEQ multiplex PCR; TCRdb's version includes in-frame clones alone and lacks a portion of them. D and trimming come from the DNA, and the V and J calls and clone size come from that table. The data contain approximately 70,000 clones, 70% to 85% of them singletons. The receptor was isolated from a woman between 65 and 79 years old with acute or convalescent COVID-19. V and J are TRBV9 and TRBJ2-5, with 7 positions matching TRBD1. Sequencing was carried out using peripheral blood. The CDR3 nucleotides read TGTGCCAGCAGCGTGACGGGACAGTCCCAAGAGACCCAGTACTTC. Amino acids: CASSVTGQSQETQYF.